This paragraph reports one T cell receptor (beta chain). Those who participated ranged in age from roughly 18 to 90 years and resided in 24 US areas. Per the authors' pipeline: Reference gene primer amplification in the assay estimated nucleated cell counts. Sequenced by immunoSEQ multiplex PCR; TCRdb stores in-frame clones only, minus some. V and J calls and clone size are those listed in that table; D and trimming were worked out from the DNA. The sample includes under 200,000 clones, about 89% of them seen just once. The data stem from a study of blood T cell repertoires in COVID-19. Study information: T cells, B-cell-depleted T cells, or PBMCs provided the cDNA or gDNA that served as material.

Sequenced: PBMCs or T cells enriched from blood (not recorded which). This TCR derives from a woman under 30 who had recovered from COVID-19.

CDR3 residues: CASSLLPGTEAFF. DNA of the CDR3: TGTGCCAGCAGTTTACTCCCCGGCACTGAAGCTTTCTTT. This chain links TRBV27 with TRBJ1-1; D unresolved. CDR1 MNHEY and CDR2 SMNVEV come from the germline V gene (reference sequence). The V end was cut by 2 bases, the J end by 4 bases, with 8 bases between. The CDR3 is 13 amino acids.